The present T cell receptor (beta chain) was sequenced within a study of CD4 T cells in relation to SARS-CoV-2 and coronaviruses. In its sample, this clone was seen once. Its antigen is undetermined. Notes on the study in general: Culture-expanded clones reflect memory recall rather than primary priming during culture.

Roughly 100,000 naive or memory CD4+ cells were cultured with CEF peptides for nine to ten days. Profiled with immunoSEQ multiplex PCR; TCRdb holds only in-frame clones, not every one. The sample consists of about 36,000 clones, over 70% of them appearing once. V was clipped by 3 bases and J by 8 bases, with 8 bases between them. The CDR3 contains 12 residues. The chain combines TRBV12-3 or TRBV12-4 with TRBJ2-1; D is unresolved. The sequence came from an adult with COVID-19. Input material: memory CD4+ T cells from PBMCs, cultured in vitro. The CDR3 DNA reads as TGTGCCAGCAGTTTTTCCCTGGATGAGCAGTTCTTC. This encodes CASSFSLDEQFF.